This is a list of T cell receptor beta chains from one sample in a study of T cells after yellow fever vaccination. TCRdb independently ran MiXCR on the 5' RACE reads; one entry per CDR3 protein. The data contain approximately 300,000 distinct CDR3 sequences, approximately 13% of them singletons. The sample consisted of CD4+ T cells sorted from PBMCs, taken 45 days after the yellow fever booster vaccination. All receptors come from a man aged 25-45 years who received the YFV17D yellow fever vaccine. Both conserved end residues are part of each CDR3. The order of the fields is V gene, clone size, J gene, CDR3 length, CDR3 protein. Not every row has a clone size; where given, it reads once, few, many or a size class.

TRBV7-2	few	TRBJ1-3	16	CASSLGDSLSGNTIYF
TRBV20-1	few	TRBJ2-1	14	CSAFSSGRHNEQFF
TRBV10-3	few	TRBJ2-3	15	CAISVVRGNTDTQYF
TRBV7-8	.	TRBJ2-5	14	CASSLPGGPKTQYF
TRBV9	many	TRBJ2-7	13	CASSLRDNYEQYF
TRBV14	.	TRBJ2-7	12	CASSQSGPQQYF
TRBV7-9	few	TRBJ2-7	14	CASSLDRNSYEQYF
TRBV5-5	few	TRBJ2-3	14	CASSLGIGTDTQYF
TRBV9	.	TRBJ2-1	17	CASSLGAGQNSYNEQFF
TRBV11-2	.	TRBJ2-2	17	CASSYPLGREKSGELFF
TRBV7-2	.	TRBJ2-7	13	CASSSGWGDEQYF
TRBV27	few	TRBJ2-7	14	CASSLSGGEGEQYF
TRBV6-5	few	TRBJ2-7	19	CASSYSIGRKREGQYEQYF
TRBV5-1	few	TRBJ2-1	20	CASSLGWPGLAGGSYNEQFF
TRBV6-5	few	TRBJ2-7	15	CASRGKGLAGAEQYF
TRBV20-1	.	TRBJ1-5	14	CSGLPSQPNQPQHF
TRBV20-1	few	TRBJ2-7	15	CSAHRQVGSGYEQYF
TRBV6-2/TRBV6-3	few	TRBJ2-1	14	CASRQGQGRNEQFF
TRBV7-9	.	TRBJ2-1	15	CASSLVAGGPGEQFF
TRBV20-1	.	TRBJ2-3	15	CSASSGGTTTDTQYF
TRBV7-9	few	TRBJ2-7	14	CASSLDTVSYEQYF
TRBV20-1	few	TRBJ2-1	16	CSVGLAGSDNYNEQFF
TRBV20-1	many	TRBJ1-1	13	CSVGQGRGTEAFF